This record covers a single T cell receptor beta chain. Trimming took 4 bases from V and 7 from J, leaving 19 bases between them. The CDR3 covers 15 residues. Germline V gene sequence: CDR1 MGHDK, CDR2 SYGVNS. The data were taken from a study of control samples from healthy donors and cancer patients. Produced via immunoSEQ multiplex PCR; TCRdb's table is partial and in-frame only. The data show some 82,000 clones, 80% to 90% seen once. Sequenced: blood. The chain joins TRBV25-1 to TRBJ1-2; D remains unclear. The sequence was obtained from a man aged 50 or older in good health. CDR3 sequence (DNA): TGTGCCAGCAGTGGCCTCCAAGACTCCCCTCGTGGCTACACCTTC. Amino acid sequence: CASSGLQDSPRGYTF.